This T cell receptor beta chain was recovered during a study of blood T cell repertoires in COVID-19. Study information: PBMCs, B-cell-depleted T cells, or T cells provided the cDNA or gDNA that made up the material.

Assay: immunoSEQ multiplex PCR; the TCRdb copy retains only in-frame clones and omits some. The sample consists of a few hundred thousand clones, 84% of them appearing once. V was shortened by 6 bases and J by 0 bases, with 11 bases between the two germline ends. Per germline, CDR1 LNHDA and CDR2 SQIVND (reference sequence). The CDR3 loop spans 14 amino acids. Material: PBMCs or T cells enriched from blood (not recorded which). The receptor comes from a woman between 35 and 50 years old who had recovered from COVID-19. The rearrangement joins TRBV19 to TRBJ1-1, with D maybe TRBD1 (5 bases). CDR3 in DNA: TGTGCCAGTAGCGACAGCAGCATGAACACTGAAGCTTTCTTT. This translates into CASSDSSMNTEAFF.